This T cell receptor (beta chain) is drawn from a study of early T cells in non-severe SARS-CoV-2 infection. Whole-study context: Sequencing used unsorted whole-blood bulk RNA, so chains lack pairing.

The CDR3 runs to 13 residues. CDR1 is DFQATT and CDR2 is SNEGSKA in the germline V gene (reference sequence). Study findings and constraints: The study's VDJdb matching favored anti-spike CD8 responses and missed private and CD4 specificities.

Tagging with unique molecular identifiers was applied to individual cDNA molecules. TCRdb itself ran the 5' RACE reads through MiXCR, one entry per CDR3 protein. The table lists over 95,000 distinct CDR3 sequences, roughly 15% of them singletons. A word on this clonotype: Antigen unknown. Compared with germline, one end of the junction differs, possibly owing to a read error.

Sequencing was done on a sample of whole blood. This TCR was recovered from an adult who was a healthcare worker with PCR-confirmed SARS-CoV-2 infection or an uninfected control (not recorded which). The J gene is TRBJ1-2, the V gene TRBV20-1; D possibly corresponds to TRBD1 (5 bases). CDR3 loop: CSALPGAKYGYTF. The CDR3, as DNA: TGCAGTGCTCTCCCCGGGGCTAAATATGGCTACACCTTC.